Detailed here is one T cell receptor beta chain. Its binding antigen is unknown. No per-base quality is available; no much larger clone lies one base away. This specimen belongs to a study of T cells after yellow fever vaccination (dated by TCRdb to between 2018 and 2020). Broadly, across the study: Libraries from fractions with low cell numbers were prepared with the SMART-Seq v4 Ultra Low Input RNA kit. To track T-cell clones before and after primary and booster YFV17D yellow fever vaccination, bulk TCR alpha and beta repertoires were sequenced longitudinally. Bulk PBMC replicates and cell subsets were isolated from blood drawn at multiple timepoints before and after both primary and secondary immunization. The cohort comprised two healthy male donors, one aged 18 to 29 and one aged 30 to 40 years. Broader findings and caveats from the paper: A small fraction of clonotypes showed up in both the CD4 and CD8 compartments, probably as a result of convergent recombination. The secondary T-cell response was found to be weaker but faster than the primary response, with a peak reached on day 5 rather than on day 15. Computational filtering was required because FACS-sorted repertoires could contain abundant contaminating clonotypes from the bulk population. Only two donors were included in the study, so the extent to which the findings can be generalized is limited. Most clones expanded after primary vaccination were re-detected after the booster (96% of CD4 and 88% of CD8), suggesting broad memory maintenance.

Reads for this sample came from an Illumina NovaSeq 6000. TCR cDNA was synthesized by 5'RACE template switching, through which a universal primer site and unique molecular identifiers were introduced. Priming of cDNA synthesis was performed from both the TCR alpha and TCR beta constant segments. Library amplification used two PCR steps, and the second PCR step added sample barcodes and sequencing adapters. Sequencing of libraries was performed on Illumina HiSeq 2500 (2x100 bp) or NovaSeq (2x150 bp). Under the source paper's analysis protocol: MIGEC was used to demultiplex reads and collapse the reads into UMI consensus sequences, and MiXCR was used for V(D)J alignment. Vaccine-responding clonotypes were identified with edgeR using replicate PBMC samples, with FDR below 0.01 and a log2 fold change above 5 up to day 15 being required. Each bulk clonotype was labeled CD4 or CD8 based on which sequenced repertoire, CD4 or CD8, contained the clonotype at higher abundance. TCRdb reran the public reads through fastp at Q25 and MiXCR, keeping productive beta chains. Identical CDR3 protein sequences are pooled into one entry, listed with their most common genes and DNA. TCRdb's processing, not the authors', yielded these V and J calls. The sample has under 200,000 distinct CDR3 sequences on record, 11% of them singletons. In total, the top ten clones hold 36% of the sample.

Sequences MGHRA (CDR1) and YSYEKL (CDR2) are obtained from the germline V gene. The germline ends are 14 bases apart after V is trimmed by 4 bases and J by 2 bases. CDR3 length: 15 amino acids, cysteine to phenylalanine. Of all the DNA, just the CDR3 is kept, 45 bases in frame from base 1. The sample's treatment or condition label is to be understood as: live attenuated yellow fever vaccine strain. PBMCs were isolated from peripheral blood using a standard Ficoll-Paque protocol. CD4 and CD8 T-cell fractions were isolated with Dynabeads CD4 and CD8 positive selection kits. TriZol was used to extract RNA from bulk PBMCs, CD4 and CD8 fractions, and dextramer-positive and dextramer-negative fractions.

The starting material was CD8+ T cells sorted from PBMCs, obtained 15 days after the yellow fever booster vaccination. Rearrangement joined TRBV4-1 to TRBJ2-5, with an unclear D gene assignment. This clonotype originated in a man between 18 and 29 years old who received the YFV17D yellow fever vaccine. The bases are TGCGCCAGCAGCCCTCGATGGCTCAATCAAGAGACCCAGTACTTC. Translated, this gives CASSPRWLNQETQYF.